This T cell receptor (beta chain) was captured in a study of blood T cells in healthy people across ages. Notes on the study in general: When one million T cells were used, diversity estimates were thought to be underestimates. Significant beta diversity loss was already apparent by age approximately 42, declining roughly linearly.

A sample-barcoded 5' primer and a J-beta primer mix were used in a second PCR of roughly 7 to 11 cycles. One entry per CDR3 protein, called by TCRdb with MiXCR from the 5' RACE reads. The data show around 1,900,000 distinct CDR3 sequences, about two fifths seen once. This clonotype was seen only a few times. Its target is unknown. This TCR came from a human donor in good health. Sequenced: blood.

The CDR3 protein is CASSSHRGLMETQYF. CDR3 sequence (DNA): TGTGCCAGCAGCTCCCACAGGGGGCTTATGGAGACCCAGTACTTC. The chain employs TRBV11-2 and TRBJ2-5; 9 nucleotides agree with TRBD1. The CDR3 loop spans 15 amino acids. V shed 4 bases, J shed 5 bases, and the junction held 8 bases outside the gene matches. Germline assignment: CDR1 SGHAT and CDR2 FQNNGV.